These 18 T cell receptor beta chains were all obtained from the same sample, sequenced in a study of T cells in localized non-small cell lung cancer. This table comes from immunoSEQ multiplex PCR, and its TCRdb copy is limited to in-frame clones, with some not included. The sample includes some 51,000 clones, roughly 89% seen only once; the top ten take less than 6%. The sample here was peripheral blood, taken before any cancer treatment. Every receptor here comes from a woman aged 40-69 years with stage I lung adenocarcinoma.

This rearrangement joins TRBV6-5 to TRBJ2-3; D not resolved. With 5 bases removed from V and 0 bases from J, the gap between germline ends came to 3 bases. The CDR3 contains 12 residues. Germline-derived CDR1 and CDR2 are MNHEY and SVGAGI. The DNA for the CDR3 is TGTGCCAGCAGTGCCAGCACAGATACGCAGTATTTT. This encodes CASSASTDTQYF.

The table lists this clone with a count of one. The rearrangement uses TRBV5-6 and TRBJ2-7; TRBD2 matches 8 bases. The germline CDR1 and CDR2 sequences are SGHDT and YYEEEE. The CDR3 runs to 14 residues. With 2 bases clipped from V and 6 bases from J, the junction kept 7 bases outside the gene matches. The CDR3 coding sequence is TGTGCCAGCAGCTTCCCCGGACTAGCTAGCGAGCAGTACTTC. This encodes CASSFPGLASEQYF.

The chain employs TRBV6-4 and TRBJ1-2; the D is unclear. Germline assignment: CDR1 MRHNA and CDR2 SNTAGT. V lost 7 bases to trimming and J lost 4 bases, with 7 bases between them. The CDR3 is 11 amino acids. The CDR3 protein is CASNNVYGYTF. CDR3 sequence (DNA): TGTGCCAGCAATAACGTCTATGGCTACACCTTC.

This chain links TRBV7-9 with TRBJ2-5; D is ambiguous. Germline CDR1 reads SEHNR; CDR2 reads FQNEAQ (reference sequence). The CDR3 length is 14 residues. Trimming left V 1 base short and J 2 bases short, with 8 bases between. CDR3 residues: CASSLVSSQETQYF. CDR3 sequence (DNA): TGTGCCAGCAGCTTAGTTAGCTCTCAAGAGACCCAGTACTTC.

The chain has TRBV2 and TRBJ2-5; tentatively, D is TRBD1 or TRBD2 (6 bases each). This CDR3 has 14 amino acids. V lost 8 bases and J 5 bases, leaving 18 bases between the germline ends. Germline V gives CDR1 SNHLY, CDR2 FYNNEI. CDR3 sequence reads: CASCCGGPDETQYF. The CDR3 DNA reads as TGTGCCAGCTGCTGTGGGGGGCCTGATGAGACCCAGTACTTC. Full variable domain (missing parts from reference TRBV2 and TRBJ2-5): EPEVTQTPSHQVTQMGQEVILRCVPISNHLYFYWYRQILGQKVEFLVSFYNNEISEKSEIFDDQFSVERPDGSNFTLKIRSTKLEDSAMYFCASCCGGPDETQYFGPGTRLLVL.

In its sample, this clone was seen once. The rearrangement joins TRBV19 to TRBJ1-5; D unclear. Per the germline V gene, CDR1 is LNHDA and CDR2 is SQIVND (reference sequence). With 6 bases removed from V and 8 bases from J, the gap between germline ends came to 23 bases. This CDR3 comprises 16 residues. The CDR3 nucleotides are TGTGCCAGTAGATATACCCATACGTCAATAAGTGAGCCCCAGCATTTT. It codes for CASRYTHTSISEPQHF. The full variable domain, with the rest looked up from reference TRBV19 and TRBJ1-5, is DGGITQSPKYLFRKEGQNVTLSCEQNLNHDAMYWYRQDPGQGLRLIYYSQIVNDFQKGDIAEGYSVSREKKESFPLTVTSAQKNPTAFYLCASRYTHTSISEPQHFGDGTRLSIL.

The chain recombines TRBV6-1 with TRBJ2-7, with 7 bases fitting TRBD1. Germline CDR1 reads MNHNS; CDR2 reads SASEGT. With V trimmed by 4 bases and J by 2 bases, 5 bases remained unmatched. This CDR3 comprises 14 residues. This CDR3 is CASSGRDRPYEQYF. The CDR3, as DNA: TGTGCCAGCAGTGGCCGGGACAGACCCTACGAGCAGTACTTC.

This clone occurred once. The DNA of the CDR3 is TGCGCCAGCAGCAGAGGGGACTCCCCTTCAACTAATGAAAAACTGTTTTTT. Protein: CASSRGDSPSTNEKLFF. The V gene is TRBV5-1, the J gene TRBJ1-4; tentative D call: TRBD1 (5 bases). The V gene lost 4 bases and the J gene lost 0 bases, with 16 bases spanning the gap. This CDR3 comprises 17 residues. CDR1 and CDR2 (germline): SGHRS, YFSETQ.

The genes are TRBV7-9 and TRBJ1-4; TRBD1 is a possible D gene (5 bases). Trimming cost V 5 bases and J 6 bases, with 16 bases left between them. The CDR3 length is 15 residues. Germline V gene data show CDR1 as SEHNR and CDR2 as FQNEAQ (reference sequence). The CDR3 here is CASSEGTARYEKLFF. The CDR3 nucleotides read TGTGCCAGCAGCGAGGGGACTGCACGATATGAAAAACTGTTTTTT. Using reference TRBV7-9 and TRBJ1-4 for the parts outside the CDR3, the full variable domain is DTGVSQNPRHKITKRGQNVTFRCDPISEHNRLYWYRQTLGQGPEFLTYFQNEAQLEKSRLLSDRFSAERPKGSFSTLEIQRTEQGDSAMYLCASSEGTARYEKLFFGSGTQLSVL.

The chain employs TRBV7-2 and TRBJ2-5, with TRBD2 matching 9 bases. Trimming at V came to 5 bases and at J to 5 bases, leaving 15 bases not matched to a gene. The CDR3 sequence is 17 residues long. CDR1 and CDR2 (germline): SGHTA, FQGNSA. The CDR3, as DNA: TGTGCCAGCAGCCCCCCGGGGCGGCGGGGGGGCGGGGAGACCCAGTACTTC. This sequence encodes CASSPPGRRGGGETQYF.

The V gene is TRBV7-6, the J gene TRBJ2-1; D is tentatively TRBD1 or TRBD2 (6 bases each). Germline V gene data show CDR1 as SGHVS and CDR2 as FNYEAQ. The CDR3 spans 15 residues. Trimming pared 6 bases from V and 5 bases from J, leaving 17 bases between. CDR3 sequence reads: CASSVSGAGDNEQFF. The CDR3 DNA is TGTGCCAGCAGTGTTAGCGGTGCAGGGGACAATGAGCAGTTCTTC.

The J gene is TRBJ2-5, the V gene TRBV7-9; D uncertain. The germline V gene has CDR1 SEHNR and CDR2 FQNEAQ (reference sequence). This CDR3 has 14 residues. Trimming left V 5 bases short and J 2 bases short, with 12 bases between. CDR3 sequence reads: CASSPGRKQETQYF. The CDR3 DNA sequence: TGTGCCAGCAGCCCTGGACGGAAACAAGAGACCCAGTACTTC.

The CDR3 loop is CSVEPQWGDTEAFF. CDR3 DNA sequence: TGCAGCGTTGAACCCCAATGGGGGGACACTGAAGCTTTCTTT. The rearrangement links TRBV29-1 to TRBJ1-1; a possible D gene is TRBD1 (5 bases). Looked up from germline, CDR1 is SQVTM and CDR2 is ANQGSEA. The CDR3 runs 14 residues. With 2 bases removed from V and 3 bases from J, the gap between germline ends came to 13 bases.

This chain connects TRBV2 to TRBJ1-2; no clear D gene. Deletions cut 6 bases from V and 0 bases from J, with 17 bases between. The germline V gene encodes CDR1 SNHLY and CDR2 FYNNEI. The CDR3 sequence is 16 residues long. The CDR3 coding sequence is TGTGCCAGCAGCTCACGTCGTGTGGTGGCTAACTATGGCTACACCTTC. This translates into CASSSRRVVANYGYTF.

The count of this clone is one. The V and J genes are TRBV6-6 and TRBJ2-7, with 9 positions matching TRBD1. This CDR3 comprises 13 residues. V shed 4 bases, J shed 5 bases, and the junction held 3 bases outside the gene matches. Germline-derived CDR1 and CDR2 are MNHNY and SVGAGI (reference sequence). CDR3 region: CASSLGQGDEQYF. The CDR3 nucleotides are TGTGCCAGCAGTTTGGGACAGGGCGACGAGCAGTACTTC.

The chain links TRBV7-9 to TRBJ2-3; D not resolved. CDR3 length: 12 amino acids. Germline V CDR1 and CDR2: SEHNR, FQNEAQ (reference sequence). Trimming left V 5 bases short and J 2 bases short, with 5 bases between. The CDR3 region is CASSEVTDTQYF. In nucleotides, the CDR3 is TGTGCCAGCAGCGAGGTCACAGATACGCAGTATTTT. The full variable domain, rest sourced from reference TRBV7-9 and TRBJ2-3, is DTGVSQNPRHKITKRGQNVTFRCDPISEHNRLYWYRQTLGQGPEFLTYFQNEAQLEKSRLLSDRFSAERPKGSFSTLEIQRTEQGDSAMYLCASSEVTDTQYFGPGTRLTVL.

V usage is TRBV7-2 and J usage is TRBJ2-3; 11 bases line up with TRBD2. Germline values: CDR1 SGHTA, CDR2 FQGNSA. The CDR3 spans 17 residues. The junction had 6 bases not matched to a gene; V was cut back by 1 base and J by 3 bases. This CDR3 reads CASSLGLAGGRTDTQYF. DNA for the CDR3: TGTGCCAGCAGCTTAGGGCTAGCGGGGGGCAGAACAGATACGCAGTATTTT.

This clone turned up a few times. The rearrangement joins TRBV11-2 to TRBJ2-5; maybe TRBD1 (6 bases). The CDR3 spans 14 residues. Germline V gene sequence: CDR1 SGHAT, CDR2 FQNNGV. Trimming took 2 bases from V and 2 from J, leaving 9 bases between them. This CDR3 is CASSLTGRQETQYF. The DNA of the CDR3 is TGTGCCAGCAGCTTAACAGGGCGTCAAGAGACCCAGTACTTC.